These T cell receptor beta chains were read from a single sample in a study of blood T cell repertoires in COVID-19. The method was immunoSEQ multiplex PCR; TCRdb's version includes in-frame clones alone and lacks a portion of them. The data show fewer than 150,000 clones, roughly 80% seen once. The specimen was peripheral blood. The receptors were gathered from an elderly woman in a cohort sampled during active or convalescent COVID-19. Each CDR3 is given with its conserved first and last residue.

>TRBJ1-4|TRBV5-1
CASSETGGAYEKLFF
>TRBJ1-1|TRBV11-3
CASTRLIPGQNTEAFF
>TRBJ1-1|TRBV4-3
CASSGRQGFEAFF
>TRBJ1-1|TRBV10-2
CASSEAGLATEAFF
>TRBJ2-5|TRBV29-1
CSVGLADKETQYF
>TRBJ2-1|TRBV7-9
CASKDRGDEQFF
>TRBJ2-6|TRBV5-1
CASSSVGVATSGANVLTF
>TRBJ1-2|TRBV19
CASSPSPGGGYTF
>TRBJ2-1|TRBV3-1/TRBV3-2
CASSLEAHNEQFF
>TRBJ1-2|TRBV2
CASSSDNSYGYTF
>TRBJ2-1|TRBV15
CATSRGFSGSAPDNEQFF
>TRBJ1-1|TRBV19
CASQFRQGDTEAFF
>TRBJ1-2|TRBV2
CASKPDRGYGYTF
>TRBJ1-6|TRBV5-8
CASSAEAGAYNSPLHF
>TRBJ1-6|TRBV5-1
CASSFLDRGTSPLHF
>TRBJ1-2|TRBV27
CASRRDRNYGYTF
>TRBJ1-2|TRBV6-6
CASSPRTGTFGYTF
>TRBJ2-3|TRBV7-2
CASSPSEQDTQYF
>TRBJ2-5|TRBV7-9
CASSFGQGRETQYF
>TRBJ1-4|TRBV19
CASSEDRLDVGKLFF
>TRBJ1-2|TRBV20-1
CSARVGNQYF
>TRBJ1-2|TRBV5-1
CASSGQTYGYTF
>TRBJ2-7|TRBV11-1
CASSRNRVGEQYF
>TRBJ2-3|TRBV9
CASSVHDYSGGFADTQYF
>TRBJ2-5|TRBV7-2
CASSLALTGEETQYF